Below, 7 T cell receptor beta chains from the same sample are listed, as sequenced in a study of shared clonotypes between healthy human individuals. Only CD45RO-negative cells positively selected for CCR7 counted as naive CD8 cells, so terminally differentiated effector memory CD45RA+ cells were excluded. Using immunoSEQ multiplex PCR, the repertoire was profiled, and TCRdb retains in-frame clones only, with some absent. The sample carries approximately 720,000 clones, just over 90% recorded once. The source material was naive CD8+ T cells sorted from blood. All receptors come from a young man in good health.

CDR3 loop: CASSFGVAEQYF. CDR3 in DNA: TGTGCCAGCAGCTTTGGAGTAGCCGAGCAGTACTTC. The chain joins TRBV7-9 to TRBJ2-7; D is unclear. CDR1 is SEHNR, CDR2 FQNEAQ, per germline (reference sequence). There are 12 residues in the CDR3. V was trimmed by 3 bases and J by 6 bases, leaving 9 bases between them.

This clone has a single count. CDR3 in amino acids: CASRTTKETQYF. As DNA, the CDR3 is TGTGCCAGCAGGACTACCAAAGAGACCCAGTACTTC. This chain joins TRBV2 and TRBJ2-5, with D possibly matching TRBD2 (5 bases). With 6 bases removed from V and 3 bases from J, the gap between germline ends came to 8 bases. Germline loops: CDR1 SNHLY, CDR2 FYNNEI. The CDR3 has 12 residues.

The chain recombines TRBV5-6 with TRBJ2-1; the match to TRBD2 covers 13 bases. V lost 9 bases and J lost 5; bases outside the gene matches: 17. CDR1 and CDR2 from the germline V gene are SGHDT and YYEEEE. This CDR3 region has 18 residues. CDR3 sequence: CAIGGQTSGRTLDNEQFF. CDR3 DNA: TGTGCCATCGGGGGGCAGACTAGCGGGAGGACATTGGACAATGAGCAGTTCTTC.

The chain is built from TRBV7-9 and TRBJ2-5; 13 bases match TRBD2. V was pared by 5 bases and J by 5 bases, with 5 bases of the junction left unmatched. The CDR3 has 15 residues. Germline CDR1 SEHNR, CDR2 FQNEAQ (reference sequence). For the CDR3, the DNA is TGTGCCAGCAGCACGGGACTAGCGGGATGGGAGACCCAGTACTTC. This gives the protein CASSTGLAGWETQYF. The whole variable domain, filled in from reference TRBV7-9 and TRBJ2-5, reads DTGVSQNPRHKITKRGQNVTFRCDPISEHNRLYWYRQTLGQGPEFLTYFQNEAQLEKSRLLSDRFSAERPKGSFSTLEIQRTEQGDSAMYLCASSTGLAGWETQYFGPGTRLLVL.

The chain uses TRBV27 and TRBJ1-1; D uncertain. Germline values: CDR1 MNHEY, CDR2 SMNVEV (reference sequence). This CDR3 comprises 15 residues. The V gene lost 4 bases and the J gene lost 4 bases, with 16 bases spanning the gap. CDR3 DNA: TGTGCCAGCAGTTCCCTTCCCGGGCGGGCCACTGAAGCTTTCTTT. Translating it yields CASSSLPGRATEAFF.

V is TRBV11-3 and J is TRBJ2-7; no firm D call. Trimming took off 4 bases at V and 1 base at J, with 11 bases between the two ends. Germline V gene lookup returns CDR1 SGHNT and CDR2 YENEEA. This CDR3 has 14 residues. The CDR3 bases are TGTGCCAGCAGCTCGGGCCCCCCTTCCTACGAGCAGTACTTC. Translating gives CASSSGPPSYEQYF.

V is TRBV9 and J is TRBJ2-3; no reliable D call. The ends were cut back, 3 bases at V and 2 bases at J, with 7 bases in the middle. This CDR3 region has 13 residues. Germline V lookup: CDR1 SGDLS, CDR2 YYNGEE. CDR3 sequence (DNA): TGTGCCAGCAGCGCTATCCTCACAGATACGCAGTATTTT. It specifies CASSAILTDTQYF.